This T cell receptor (beta chain) was profiled in a study of shared clonotypes between healthy human individuals. Study-level points and caveats: Sampling was confined to blood; repertoires within tissues likely differ.

This clone is a singleton in its sample. Its antigen is as yet unknown. DNA from unsorted PBMC was sequenced on ten immunoSEQ deep assay plates. As handled by the study authors: Quality scores were absent from the junction-only immunoSEQ sequences, so filtering differed. Data came from immunoSEQ multiplex PCR; TCRdb stores just in-frame clones and leaves some out. Clone size and the V and J calls come from that table; the DNA yielded D and trimming. The sample lists around 500,000 clones, approximately 78% seen once, with approximately 12% in the top ten. Looked up from germline, CDR1 is LNHDA and CDR2 is SQIVND (reference sequence). The CDR3 has 17 amino acids. Deletions cut 1 base from V and 9 bases from J, with 19 bases between.

The clonotype was recovered from a woman in her 40s in good health. Some clones in this sample may be carry-over from other donors' samples. The genes are TRBV19 and TRBJ1-6; D possibly corresponds to TRBD1 (6 bases). The sample comprised PBMCs. CDR3 sequence reads: CASSIGAGPGVGSPLHF. In DNA, the CDR3 is TGTGCCAGTAGTATAGGTGCCGGGCCAGGGGTAGGTTCACCCCTCCACTTT.